Presented here are 2 T cell receptor beta chains from one specimen sequenced in a study of T-cell memory formation after mild COVID-19. Via MiXCR, TCRdb re-called the 5' RACE reads, giving one row per CDR3 protein. This table has about 100,000 distinct CDR3 sequences, around 10% appearing once. What was sequenced was PBMCs or a T cell subset sorted from them (not recorded which). Receptors originate from a young man who had mild COVID-19 (a few samples of this study predate the infection). Cell type and time point are not known.

This chain links TRBV12-3 or TRBV12-4 with TRBJ2-1; D not resolved. Trimming took off 4 bases at V and 7 bases at J, with 11 bases between the two ends. There are 13 residues in the CDR3. The CDR3 DNA follows: TGTGCCAGCAGTTGGGCTGGTTCGAATGAGCAGTTCTTC. Translating gives CASSWAGSNEQFF.

The CDR3 nucleotides are TGTGCCATCAGTGGCGGATCTATGGAAAGGGGGGGCGCTGATACGCAGTATTTT. It codes for CAISGGSMERGGADTQYF. V and J are TRBV10-3 and TRBJ2-3, with TRBD2 as a possible D gene (7 bases). Germline V gives CDR1 ENHRY, CDR2 SYGVKD. The CDR3 sequence is 18 residues long. Trimming removed 4 bases from V and 6 bases from J, with 26 bases in between.